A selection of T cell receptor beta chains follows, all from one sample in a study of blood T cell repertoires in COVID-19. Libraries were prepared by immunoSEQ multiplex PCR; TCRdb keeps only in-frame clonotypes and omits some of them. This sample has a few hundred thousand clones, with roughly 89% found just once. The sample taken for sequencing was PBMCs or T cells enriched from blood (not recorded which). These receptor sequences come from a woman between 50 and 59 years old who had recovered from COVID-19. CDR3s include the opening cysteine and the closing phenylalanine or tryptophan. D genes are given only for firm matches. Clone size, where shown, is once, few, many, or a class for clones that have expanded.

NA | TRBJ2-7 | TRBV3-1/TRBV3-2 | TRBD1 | CASSKTGTGLGEQYF | TGTGCCAGCAGCAAAACCGGGACAGGGTTGGGAGAGCAGTACTTC
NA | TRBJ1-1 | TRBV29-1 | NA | CSVQRGDTEAFF | TGCAGCGTCCAACGGGGGGACACTGAAGCTTTCTTT
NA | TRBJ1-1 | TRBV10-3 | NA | CAIQPEGNTEAFF | TGTGCCATTCAACCAGAGGGGAACACTGAAGCTTTCTTT
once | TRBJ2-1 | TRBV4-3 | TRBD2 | CASSQDVAGLNEQFF | TGCGCCAGCAGCCAAGATGTAGCGGGGCTTAATGAGCAGTTCTTC
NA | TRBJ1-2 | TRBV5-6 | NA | CASSPDMNYGYTF | TGTGCCAGCAGCCCCGACATGAACTATGGCTACACCTTC
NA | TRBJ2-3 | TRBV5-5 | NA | CASSPGGDTQYF | TGTGCCAGCAGCCCCGGGGGAGATACGCAGTATTTT
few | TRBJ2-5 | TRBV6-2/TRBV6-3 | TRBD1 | CASSYIGTGIETQYF | TGTGCCAGCAGTTACATAGGGACAGGGATAGAGACCCAGTACTTC
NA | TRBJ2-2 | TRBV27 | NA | CASLKPGGPTGELFF | TGTGCCAGCCTTAAACCCGGGGGGCCCACCGGGGAGCTGTTTTTT
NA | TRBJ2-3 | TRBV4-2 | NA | CASSQDEGTPFDTQYF | TGTGCCAGCAGCCAAGATGAGGGTACCCCCTTTGATACGCAGTATTTT
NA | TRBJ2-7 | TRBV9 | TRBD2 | CASSVAAGVSYEQYF | TGTGCCAGCAGCGTCGCAGCGGGGGTTTCCTACGAGCAGTACTTC
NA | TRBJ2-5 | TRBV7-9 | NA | CASSYMGRKETQYF | TGTGCCAGCAGCTACATGGGCAGAAAAGAGACCCAGTACTTC
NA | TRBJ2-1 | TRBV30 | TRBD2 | CAWRLKRGRNEQFF | TGTGCCTGGAGATTAAAGCGGGGGCGAAATGAGCAGTTCTTC
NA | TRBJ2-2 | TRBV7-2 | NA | CASSFSGVTGELFF | TGTGCCAGCAGTTTCTCCGGGGTTACCGGGGAGCTGTTTTTT
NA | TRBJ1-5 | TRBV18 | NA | CASSPGAEPNQPQHF | TGTGCCAGCTCACCGGGGGCGGAGCCGAATCAGCCCCAGCATTTT
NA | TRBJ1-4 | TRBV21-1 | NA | CASSSRLKLEKLFF | TGTGCCAGCAGCTCACGGTTAAAATTAGAAAAACTGTTTTTT
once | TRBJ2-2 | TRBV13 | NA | CASSPLRYTGELFF | TGTGCCAGCAGCCCACTCCGTTACACCGGGGAGCTGTTTTTT
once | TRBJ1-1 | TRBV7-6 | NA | CASSSSGGLGTEAFF | TGTGCCAGCAGCTCATCCGGGGGGCTGGGCACTGAAGCTTTCTTT
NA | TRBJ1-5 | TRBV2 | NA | CASSDRGTSQPQHF | TGTGCCAGCAGTGACAGGGGTACTTCCCAGCCCCAGCATTTT
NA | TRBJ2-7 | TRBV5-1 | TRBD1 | CASSVDRVGPYEQYF | TGCGCCAGCAGCGTGGACAGGGTCGGCCCCTACGAGCAGTACTTC
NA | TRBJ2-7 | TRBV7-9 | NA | CASSLTGLRYEQYF | TGTGCCAGCAGCTTAACAGGGCTTAGATACGAGCAGTACTTC
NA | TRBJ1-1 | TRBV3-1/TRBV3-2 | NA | CASSQAGGGSIEAFF | TGTGCCAGCAGCCAAGCCGGCGGGGGATCCATTGAAGCTTTCTTT
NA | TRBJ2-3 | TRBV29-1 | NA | CSVDKQSTDTQYF | TGCAGCGTCGACAAACAGAGCACAGATACGCAGTATTTT
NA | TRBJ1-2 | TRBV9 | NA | CASSVPGIYGYTF | TGTGCCAGCAGCGTTCCGGGAATCTATGGCTACACCTTC
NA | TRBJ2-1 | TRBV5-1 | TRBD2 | CASSLVASGGDEQFF | TGCGCCAGCAGCTTGGTCGCTAGCGGGGGAGATGAGCAGTTCTTC
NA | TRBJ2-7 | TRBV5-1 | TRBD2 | CASSLAGGLASGEQYF | TGCGCCAGCAGCTTGGCCGGGGGACTAGCGTCTGGAGAGCAGTACTTC
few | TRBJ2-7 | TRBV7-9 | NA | CASSLGFAGASSSYEQYF | TGTGCCAGCAGCTTAGGATTCGCGGGGGCTTCCAGCTCCTACGAGCAGTACTTC
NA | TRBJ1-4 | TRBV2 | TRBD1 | CASSMDRGNEKLFF | TGTGCCAGCAGTATGGACAGGGGAAATGAAAAACTGTTTTTT
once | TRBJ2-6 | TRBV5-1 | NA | CASSLVGGAGANVLTF | TGCGCCAGCAGCTTGGTAGGGGGAGCTGGGGCCAACGTCCTGACTTTC
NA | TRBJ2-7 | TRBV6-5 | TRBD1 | CASRPGQGPYEQYF | TGTGCCAGCAGACCAGGACAGGGTCCCTACGAGCAGTACTTC
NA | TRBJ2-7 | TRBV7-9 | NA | CASSLGAQSYSYEQYF | TGTGCCAGCAGCTTAGGGGCGCAAAGCTACTCCTACGAGCAGTACTTC
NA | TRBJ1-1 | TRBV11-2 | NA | CASSLTPGLNAEAFF | TGTGCCAGCAGCTTAACTCCAGGTCTTAACGCTGAAGCTTTCTTT
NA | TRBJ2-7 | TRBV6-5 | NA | CASMLEGRSYEQYF | TGTGCCAGCATGTTGGAGGGAAGGTCCTACGAGCAGTACTTC
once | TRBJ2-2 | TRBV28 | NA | CASSDGWPGDDGELFF | TGTGCCAGCAGTGACGGGTGGCCGGGGGACGACGGGGAGCTGTTTTTT
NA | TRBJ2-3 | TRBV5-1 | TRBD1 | CASKPPGQGITDTQYF | TGCGCCAGTAAACCTCCGGGACAGGGGATCACAGATACGCAGTATTTT
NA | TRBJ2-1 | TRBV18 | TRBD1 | CASSPLSRQGVYNEQFF | TGTGCCAGCTCACCCTTATCGAGACAGGGGGTGTACAATGAGCAGTTCTTC
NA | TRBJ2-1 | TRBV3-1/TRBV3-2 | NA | CASSQVSYLGDNEQFF | TGTGCCAGCAGCCAAGTATCCTATCTCGGGGACAATGAGCAGTTCTTC
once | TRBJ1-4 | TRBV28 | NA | CASSFQGTTNEKLFF | TGTGCCAGCAGTTTCCAGGGAACAACTAATGAAAAACTGTTTTTT
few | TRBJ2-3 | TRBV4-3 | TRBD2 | CASSQEGREGDTQYF | TGCGCCAGCAGCCAAGAAGGGCGGGAGGGAGATACGCAGTATTTT
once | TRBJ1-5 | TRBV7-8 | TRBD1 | CASGTGRDQPQHF | TGTGCCAGCGGGACAGGGCGAGATCAGCCCCAGCATTTT
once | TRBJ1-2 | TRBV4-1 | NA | CASSQPSVVRGGYTF | TGCGCCAGCAGCCAACCTTCGGTGGTCCGCGGTGGCTACACCTTC
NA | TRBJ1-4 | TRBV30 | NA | CAWSVLGGAGEKLFF | TGTGCCTGGAGTGTACTGGGAGGGGCTGGGGAAAAACTGTTTTTT
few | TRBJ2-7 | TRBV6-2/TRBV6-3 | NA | CASSYPPSGSYYEQYF | TGTGCCAGCAGTTACCCCCCGTCAGGTTCTTATTACGAGCAGTACTTC
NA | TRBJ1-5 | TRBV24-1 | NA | CATKREPQHF | TGTGCCACCAAGCGGGAGCCCCAGCATTTT
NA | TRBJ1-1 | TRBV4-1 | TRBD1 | CASSPRQGAKGDTEAFF | TGCGCCAGCAGCCCGCGACAGGGGGCAAAGGGGGACACTGAAGCTTTCTTT
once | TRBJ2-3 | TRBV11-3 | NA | CASSLGGLGDTQYF | TGTGCCAGCAGCTTGGGGGGGCTCGGAGATACGCAGTATTTT
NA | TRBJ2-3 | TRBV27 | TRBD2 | CASRLAGTRVTDTQYF | TGTGCCAGCAGACTCGCCGGGACTAGAGTCACAGATACGCAGTATTTT
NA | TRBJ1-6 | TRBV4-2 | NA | CASSQVLRDSPLHF | TGTGCCAGCAGCCAAGTCCTACGGGATTCACCCCTCCACTTT
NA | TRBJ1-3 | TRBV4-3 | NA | CASSQDLPGIFRNTIYF | TGCGCCAGCAGCCAAGATCTCCCAGGGATCTTTAGAAACACCATATATTTT